The 8 T cell receptor beta chains below all came from one sample that was sequenced in a study of T cell changes during pregnancy in multiple sclerosis. Repertoires were generated with immunoSEQ multiplex PCR, while TCRdb's copy carries only in-frame clones and drops some. The sample yields roughly 40,000 clones, 90% to 95% seen once. The material sequenced was CD8+ T cells from peripheral blood mononuclear cells, taken before pregnancy. These TCRs come from a female donor with multiple sclerosis, enrolled in a pregnancy study.

This clone was counted a single time. V is TRBV19 and J is TRBJ2-1; D unresolved. The CDR3 is made up of 12 amino acids. CDR1 and CDR2 (germline): LNHDA, SQIVND (reference sequence). The germline V and J ends were trimmed by 1 base and 8 bases, with 6 bases remaining between them. CDR3 amino acids: CASSIVSYEQFF. In nucleotides, the CDR3 is TGTGCCAGTAGTATAGTTTCGTATGAGCAGTTCTTC.

V is TRBV27 and J is TRBJ2-2; 13 positions agree with TRBD2. Trimming at V came to 6 bases and at J to 8 bases, leaving 9 bases not matched to a gene. CDR3 size: 16 residues. The germline V gene encodes CDR1 MNHEY and CDR2 SMNVEV (reference sequence). The CDR3 spells CASRQTSGRRAGELFF. CDR3 in DNA: TGTGCCAGCAGACAGACTAGCGGGAGGAGGGCTGGGGAGCTGTTTTTT.

The chain employs TRBV7-9 and TRBJ2-5; 8 positions match TRBD1. The CDR3 runs 15 residues. Germline V gene lookup returns CDR1 SEHNR and CDR2 FQNEAQ (reference sequence). The junction had 5 bases not matched to a gene; V was cut back by 5 bases and J by 0 bases. The DNA of the CDR3 is TGTGCCAGCAGCGCCGACAGGGGCGACCAAGAGACCCAGTACTTC. Protein: CASSADRGDQETQYF.

This rearrangement joins TRBV30 to TRBJ2-7, with D maybe TRBD1 (6 bases). The CDR3 runs to 14 residues. Between the trimmed V and J ends, which lost 4 bases and 5 bases, there was a span of 18 bases. Germline CDR1 is GTSNPN and CDR2 is SVGIG (reference sequence). This chain's CDR3 is CAWNRGRGVDEQYF. As DNA, the CDR3 is TGTGCCTGGAATCGGGGCAGGGGAGTCGACGAGCAGTACTTC.

This clone has a single count. This chain links TRBV7-8 with TRBJ2-7; 11 bases map to TRBD2. Germline-derived CDR1 and CDR2 are SGHVS and FQNEAQ. This CDR3 has 16 amino acids. V lost 5 bases, J lost 6 bases, and 12 bases stayed unmatched. CDR3 residues: CASSQRPGLAVVEQYF. The CDR3 DNA reads TGTGCCAGCAGCCAAAGACCGGGACTAGCGGTTGTCGAGCAGTACTTC. Filled out from reference TRBV7-8 and TRBJ2-7, the complete variable domain reads GAGVSQSPRYKVAKRGQDVALRCDPISGHVSLFWYQQALGQGPEFLTYFQNEAQLDKSGLPSDRFFAERPEGSVSTLKIQRTQQEDSAVYLCASSQRPGLAVVEQYFGPGTRLTVT.

The CDR3, as DNA: TGTGCCAGCAGTTACGGGGGGGGGAACACTGAAGCTTTCTTT. It specifies CASSYGGGNTEAFF. The chain employs TRBV6-5 and TRBJ1-1; a weak D match, TRBD1 (5 bases). Trimming removed 2 bases from V and 1 base from J, with 8 bases in between. The CDR3 consists of 14 residues. Germline CDR1 is MNHEY and CDR2 is SVGAGI.

CDR3 residues: CASSPGLAGSDTQYF. CDR3 bases: TGTGCCAGCAGCCCCGGACTAGCGGGATCAGATACGCAGTATTTT. The chain joins TRBV5-4 to TRBJ2-3, with 12 bases lining up with TRBD2. Germline values: CDR1 SGHNT, CDR2 YYREEE (reference sequence). The CDR3 spans 15 residues. V shed 4 bases, J shed 4 bases, and the junction held 4 bases outside the gene matches.

V usage is TRBV6-6 and J usage is TRBJ2-1, with D possibly matching TRBD2 (6 bases). In germline, CDR1 is MNHNY, CDR2 SVGAGI (reference sequence). This CDR3 has 13 residues. V was trimmed by 4 bases and J by 8 bases, leaving 12 bases between them. The CDR3 DNA reads TGTGCCAGCAGTTCCACTACTAGCCATGAGCAGTTCTTC. The encoded protein is CASSSTTSHEQFF.